This entry describes one T cell receptor (beta chain). This sample was taken from a study of cytomegalovirus exposure and HLA in healthy donors. Germline V gene lookup returns CDR1 GTSNPN and CDR2 SVGIG (reference sequence). Between the trimmed V and J ends, which lost 0 bases and 1 base, there was a span of 7 bases. This CDR3 is 14 amino acids long. The protocol was immunoSEQ multiplex PCR, while the TCRdb copy is restricted to in-frame clones and leaves out a portion. The sample carries 100,000 to 120,000 clones, nearly 97% recorded once. V is TRBV30 and J is TRBJ2-4; D might be TRBD1 (6 bases). The source is a woman aged 18-35 years in good health and CMV-seronegative. The sequencing input was PBMCs. DNA for the CDR3: TGTGCCTGGAGTGTGAGGGGGGCCAAAAACATTCAGTACTTC. It encodes CAWSVRGAKNIQYF. The whole variable domain, filled in from reference TRBV30 and TRBJ2-4, reads SQTIHQWPATLVQPVGSPLSLECTVEGTSNPNLYWYRQAAGRGLQLLFYSVGIGQISSEVPQNLSASRPQDRQFILSSKKLLLSDSGFYLCAWSVRGAKNIQYFGAGTRLSVL.